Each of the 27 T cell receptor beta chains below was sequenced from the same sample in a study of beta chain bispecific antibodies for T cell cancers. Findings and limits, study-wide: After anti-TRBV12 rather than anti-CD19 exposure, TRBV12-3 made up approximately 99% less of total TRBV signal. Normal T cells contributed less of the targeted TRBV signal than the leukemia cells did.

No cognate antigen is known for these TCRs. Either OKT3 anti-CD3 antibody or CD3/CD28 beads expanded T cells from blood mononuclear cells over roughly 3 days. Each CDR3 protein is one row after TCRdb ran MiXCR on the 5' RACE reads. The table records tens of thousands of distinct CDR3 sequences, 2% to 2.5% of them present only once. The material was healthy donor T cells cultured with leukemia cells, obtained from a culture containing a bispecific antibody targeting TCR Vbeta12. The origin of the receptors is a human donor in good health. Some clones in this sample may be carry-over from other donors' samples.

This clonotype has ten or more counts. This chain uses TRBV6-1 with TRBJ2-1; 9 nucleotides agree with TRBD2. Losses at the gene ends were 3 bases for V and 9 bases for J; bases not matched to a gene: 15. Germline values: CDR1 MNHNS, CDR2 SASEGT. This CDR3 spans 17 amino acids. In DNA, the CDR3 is TGTGCCAGCAGTGATGATCGAGTCGGGACTAGCACCTTTGAGCAGTTCTTC. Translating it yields CASSDDRVGTSTFEQFF.

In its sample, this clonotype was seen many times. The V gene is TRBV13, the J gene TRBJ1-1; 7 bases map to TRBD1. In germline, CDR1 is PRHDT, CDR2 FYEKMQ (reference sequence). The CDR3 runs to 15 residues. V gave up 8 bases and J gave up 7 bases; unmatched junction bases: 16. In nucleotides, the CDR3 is TGTGCCAGCTGGTCCTCAGAACAGGGGATTTTTGAAGCTTTCTTT. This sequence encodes CASWSSEQGIFEAFF.

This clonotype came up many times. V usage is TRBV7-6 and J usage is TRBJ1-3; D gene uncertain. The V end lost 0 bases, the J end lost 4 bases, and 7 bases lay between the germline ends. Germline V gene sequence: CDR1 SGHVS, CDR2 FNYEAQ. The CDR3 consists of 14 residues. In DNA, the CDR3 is TGTGCCAGCAGCTTAGCAGAAATGGGAAACACCATATATTTT. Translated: CASSLAEMGNTIYF. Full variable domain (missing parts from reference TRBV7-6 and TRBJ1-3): GAGVSQSPRYKVTKRGQDVALRCDPISGHVSLYWYRQALGQGPEFLTYFNYEAQQDKSGLPNDRFSAERPEGSISTLTIQRTEQRDSAMYRCASSLAEMGNTIYFGEGSWLTVV.

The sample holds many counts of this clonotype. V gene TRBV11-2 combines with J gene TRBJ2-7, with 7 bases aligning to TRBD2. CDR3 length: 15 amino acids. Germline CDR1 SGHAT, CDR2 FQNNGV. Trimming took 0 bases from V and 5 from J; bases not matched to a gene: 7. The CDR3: CASSLEASGFHEQYF. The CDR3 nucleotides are TGTGCCAGCAGCTTAGAGGCTAGCGGCTTCCACGAGCAGTACTTC.

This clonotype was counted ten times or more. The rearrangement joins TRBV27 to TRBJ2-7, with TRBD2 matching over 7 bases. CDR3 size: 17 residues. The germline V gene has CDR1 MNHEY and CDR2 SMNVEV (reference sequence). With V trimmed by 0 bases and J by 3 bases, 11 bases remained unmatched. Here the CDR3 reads CASSLSTSPWVSYEQYF. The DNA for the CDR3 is TGTGCCAGCAGTTTATCGACTAGCCCTTGGGTCAGCTACGAGCAGTACTTC.

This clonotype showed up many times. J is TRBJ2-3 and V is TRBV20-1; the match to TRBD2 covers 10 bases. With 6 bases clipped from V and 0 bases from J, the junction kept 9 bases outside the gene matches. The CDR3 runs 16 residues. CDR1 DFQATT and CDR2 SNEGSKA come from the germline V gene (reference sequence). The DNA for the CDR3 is TGCAGTGCATGGACTAGCGGAGCCCCTAGCACAGATACGCAGTATTTT. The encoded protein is CSAWTSGAPSTDTQYF.

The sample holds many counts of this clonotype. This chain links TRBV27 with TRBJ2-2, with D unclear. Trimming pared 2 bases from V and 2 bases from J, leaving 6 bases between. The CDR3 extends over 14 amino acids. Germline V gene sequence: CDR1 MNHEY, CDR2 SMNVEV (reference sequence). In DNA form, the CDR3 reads TGTGCCAGCAGTTTAGCCCGAAACACCGGGGAGCTGTTTTTT. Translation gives CASSLARNTGELFF.

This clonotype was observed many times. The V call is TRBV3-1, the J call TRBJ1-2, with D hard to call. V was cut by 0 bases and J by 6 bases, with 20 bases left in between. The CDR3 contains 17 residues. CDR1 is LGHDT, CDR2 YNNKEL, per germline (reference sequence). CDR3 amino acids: CASSQDNVAYQMDGYTF. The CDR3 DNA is TGTGCCAGCAGCCAAGATAATGTGGCATACCAAATGGATGGCTACACCTTC.

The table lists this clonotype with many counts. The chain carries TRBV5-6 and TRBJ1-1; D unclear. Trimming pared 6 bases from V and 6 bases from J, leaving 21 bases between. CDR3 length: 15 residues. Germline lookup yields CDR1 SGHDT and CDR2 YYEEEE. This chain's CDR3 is CASTQSPPSGAEAFF. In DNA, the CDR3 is TGTGCCAGCACCCAATCGCCCCCCTCGGGCGCTGAAGCTTTCTTT.

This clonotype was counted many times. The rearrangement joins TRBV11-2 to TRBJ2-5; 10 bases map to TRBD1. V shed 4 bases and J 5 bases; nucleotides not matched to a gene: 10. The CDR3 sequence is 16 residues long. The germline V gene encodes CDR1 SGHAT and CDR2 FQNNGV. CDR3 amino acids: CASSYTGTGDAETQYF. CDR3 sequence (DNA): TGTGCCAGCAGCTACACCGGGACAGGGGACGCGGAGACCCAGTACTTC.

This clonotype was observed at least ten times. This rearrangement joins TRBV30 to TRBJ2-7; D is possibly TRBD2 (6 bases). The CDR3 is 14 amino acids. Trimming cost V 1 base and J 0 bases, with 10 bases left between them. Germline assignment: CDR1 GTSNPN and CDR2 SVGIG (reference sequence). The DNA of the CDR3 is TGTGCCTGGAGTGCTCCGGGAGCCTCCTACGAGCAGTACTTC. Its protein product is CAWSAPGASYEQYF.

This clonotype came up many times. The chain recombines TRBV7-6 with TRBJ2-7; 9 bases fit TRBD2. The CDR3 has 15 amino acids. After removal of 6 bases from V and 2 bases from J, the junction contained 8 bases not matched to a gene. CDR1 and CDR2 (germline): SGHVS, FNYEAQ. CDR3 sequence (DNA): TGTGCCAGCAGTAATCTAGCGGGGCCGGCCTACGAGCAGTACTTC. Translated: CASSNLAGPAYEQYF.

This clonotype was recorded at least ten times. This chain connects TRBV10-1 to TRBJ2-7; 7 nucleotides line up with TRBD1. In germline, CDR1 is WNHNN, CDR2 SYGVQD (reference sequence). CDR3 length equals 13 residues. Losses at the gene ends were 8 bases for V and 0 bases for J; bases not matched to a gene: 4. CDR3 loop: CASGTADSYEQYF. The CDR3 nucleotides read TGCGCCAGCGGGACAGCGGACTCCTACGAGCAGTACTTC.

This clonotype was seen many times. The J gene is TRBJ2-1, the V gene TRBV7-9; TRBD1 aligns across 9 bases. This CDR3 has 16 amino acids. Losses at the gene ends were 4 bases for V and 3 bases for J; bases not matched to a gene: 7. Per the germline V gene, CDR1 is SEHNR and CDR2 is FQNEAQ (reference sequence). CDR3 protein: CASSSRGQGFYNEQFF. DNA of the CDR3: TGTGCCAGCAGCTCCCGGGGACAGGGATTCTACAATGAGCAGTTCTTC.

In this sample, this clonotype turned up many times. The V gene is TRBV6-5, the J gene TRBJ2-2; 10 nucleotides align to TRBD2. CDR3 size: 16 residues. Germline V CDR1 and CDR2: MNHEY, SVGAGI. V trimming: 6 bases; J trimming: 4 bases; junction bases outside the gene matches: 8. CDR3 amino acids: CASSYLAGEGTGELFF. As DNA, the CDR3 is TGTGCCAGCAGCTACCTAGCGGGGGAGGGCACCGGGGAGCTGTTTTTT.

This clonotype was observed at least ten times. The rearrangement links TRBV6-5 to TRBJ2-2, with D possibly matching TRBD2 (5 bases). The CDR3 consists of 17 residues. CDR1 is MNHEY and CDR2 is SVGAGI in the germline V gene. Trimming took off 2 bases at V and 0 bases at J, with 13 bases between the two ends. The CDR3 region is CASSYRSSGANTGELFF. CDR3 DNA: TGTGCCAGCAGTTACCGGTCCTCCGGGGCGAACACCGGGGAGCTGTTTTTT.

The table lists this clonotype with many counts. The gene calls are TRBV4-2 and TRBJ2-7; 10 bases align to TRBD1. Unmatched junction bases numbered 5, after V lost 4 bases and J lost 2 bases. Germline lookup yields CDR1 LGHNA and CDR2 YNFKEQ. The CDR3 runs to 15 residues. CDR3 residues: CASSPTGTGAYEQYF. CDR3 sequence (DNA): TGTGCCAGCAGCCCAACCGGGACAGGGGCCTACGAGCAGTACTTC.

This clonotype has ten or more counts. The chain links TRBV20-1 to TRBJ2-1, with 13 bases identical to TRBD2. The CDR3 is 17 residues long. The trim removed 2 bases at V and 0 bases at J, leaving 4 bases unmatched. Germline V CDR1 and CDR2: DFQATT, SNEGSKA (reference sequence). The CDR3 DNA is TGCAGTGCTAGATCGACTAGCGGGGGGAACTCCTACAATGAGCAGTTCTTC. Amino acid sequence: CSARSTSGGNSYNEQFF.

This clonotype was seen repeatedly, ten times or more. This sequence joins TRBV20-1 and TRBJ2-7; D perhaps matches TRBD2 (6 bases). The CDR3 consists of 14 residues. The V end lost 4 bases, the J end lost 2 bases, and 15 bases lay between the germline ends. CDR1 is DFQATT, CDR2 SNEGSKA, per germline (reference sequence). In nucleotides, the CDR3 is TGCAGTGCTAAATGGGGGGTAGCCCCCTACGAGCAGTACTTC. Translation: CSAKWGVAPYEQYF.

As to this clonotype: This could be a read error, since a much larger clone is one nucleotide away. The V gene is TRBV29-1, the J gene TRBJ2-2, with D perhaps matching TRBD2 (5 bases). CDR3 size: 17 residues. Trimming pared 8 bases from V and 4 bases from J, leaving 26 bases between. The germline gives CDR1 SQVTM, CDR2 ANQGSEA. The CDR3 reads CSPRRGCQLAATGELFF. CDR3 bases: TGCAGCCCCCGACGAGGGTGTCAGCTAGCCGCCACCGGGGAGCTGTTTTTT.

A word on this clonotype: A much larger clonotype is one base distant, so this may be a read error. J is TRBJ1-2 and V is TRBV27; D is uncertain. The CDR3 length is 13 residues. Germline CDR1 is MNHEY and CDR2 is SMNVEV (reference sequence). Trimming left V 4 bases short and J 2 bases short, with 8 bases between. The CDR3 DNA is TGTGCCAGCAGTTCCGGGGTAAACTATGGCTACACCTTC. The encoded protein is CASSSGVNYGYTF.

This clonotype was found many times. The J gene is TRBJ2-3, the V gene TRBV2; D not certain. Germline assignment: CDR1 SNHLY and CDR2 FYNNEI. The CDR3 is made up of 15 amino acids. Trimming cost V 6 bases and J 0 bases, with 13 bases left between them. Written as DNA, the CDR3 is TGTGCCAGCAGCCCCGTAGGGCAGAGCACAGATACGCAGTATTTT. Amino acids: CASSPVGQSTDTQYF.

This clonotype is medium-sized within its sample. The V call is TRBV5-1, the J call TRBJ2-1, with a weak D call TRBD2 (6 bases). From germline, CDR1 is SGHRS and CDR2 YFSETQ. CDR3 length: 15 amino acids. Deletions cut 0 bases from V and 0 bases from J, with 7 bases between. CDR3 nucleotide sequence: TGCGCCAGCAGCTTGGACGGGAGCTCCTACAATGAGCAGTTCTTC. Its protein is CASSLDGSSYNEQFF.

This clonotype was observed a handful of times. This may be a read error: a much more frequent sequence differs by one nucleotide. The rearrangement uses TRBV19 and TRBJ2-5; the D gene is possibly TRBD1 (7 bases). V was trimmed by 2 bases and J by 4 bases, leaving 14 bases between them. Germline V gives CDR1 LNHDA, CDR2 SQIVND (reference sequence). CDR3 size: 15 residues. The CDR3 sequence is CASSISGGGAETQYF. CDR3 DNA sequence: TGTGCCAGTAGTATATCAGGAGGGGGCGCAGAGACCCAGTACTTC.

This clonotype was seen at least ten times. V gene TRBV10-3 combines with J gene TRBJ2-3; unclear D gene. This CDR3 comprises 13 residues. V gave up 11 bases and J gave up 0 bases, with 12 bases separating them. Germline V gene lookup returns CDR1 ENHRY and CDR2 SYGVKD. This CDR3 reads CAAAESSTDTQYF. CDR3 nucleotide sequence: TGTGCCGCAGCAGAGAGTAGCACAGATACGCAGTATTTT.

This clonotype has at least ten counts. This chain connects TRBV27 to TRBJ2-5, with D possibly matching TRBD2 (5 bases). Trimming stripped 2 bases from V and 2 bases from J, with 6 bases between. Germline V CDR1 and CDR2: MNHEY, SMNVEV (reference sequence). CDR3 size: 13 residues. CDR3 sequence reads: CASSLRRQETQYF. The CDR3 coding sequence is TGTGCCAGCAGTTTAAGGAGGCAAGAGACCCAGTACTTC.

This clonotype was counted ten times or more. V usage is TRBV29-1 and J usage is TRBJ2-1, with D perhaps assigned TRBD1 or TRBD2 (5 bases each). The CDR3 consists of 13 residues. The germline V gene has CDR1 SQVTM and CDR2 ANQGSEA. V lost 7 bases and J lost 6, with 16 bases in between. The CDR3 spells CSGEGLALNEQFF. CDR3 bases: TGCAGCGGCGAGGGGCTAGCTCTCAATGAGCAGTTCTTC.